This TCR beta chain was sequenced during a study of response to subunit inactivated influenza vaccine. Study outcomes and limitations: Few new T cells, the authors suggested, are recruited by each seasonal influenza vaccination.

TCRdb recomputed calls from the RT-PCR reads with MiXCR, one row per CDR3 protein. The table shows a few hundred thousand distinct CDR3 sequences, with approximately 7.3% occurring only once. The germline V and J ends were trimmed by 3 bases and 2 bases, with 7 bases remaining between them. The germline V gene encodes CDR1 LGHDT and CDR2 YNNKEL (reference sequence). The CDR3 has 13 residues. This clonotype showed up many times. The antigen is not known. This sequence was found in a man between 50 and 69 years old who received an inactivated influenza vaccine. V usage is TRBV3-1 and J usage is TRBJ1-2; unclear D gene. The sequences come from PBMCs from blood, collected roughly 24 months after vaccination. CDR3 in amino acids: CASSQGVNYGYTF. The DNA of the CDR3 is TGTGCCAGCAGCCAGGGAGTCAACTATGGCTACACCTTC.